One and the same sample provided the 8 T cell receptor beta chains below, sequenced in a study of blood T cell repertoires in COVID-19. Only in-frame clones appear in the TCRdb table, and some are missing; sequencing was by immunoSEQ multiplex PCR. Of some 230,000 clones detected, less than 90% appear once; the ten largest clones hold 4.5% to 5.5%. The sequenced sample was peripheral blood. The receptors were gathered from a woman aged 55-69 years who had recovered from COVID-19.

This clone appeared a few times. The J gene is TRBJ2-1, the V gene TRBV28; TRBD2 matches at 7 bases. The CDR3 has 16 amino acids. V shed 10 bases and J 8 bases; nucleotides not matched to a gene: 20. Germline-derived CDR1 and CDR2 are MDHEN and SYDVKM. CDR3 coding DNA: TGTGCCAACTCACCGGCGGGGGAAGAGAAGATTCATGAGCAGTTCTTC. Encoded protein: CANSPAGEEKIHEQFF.

The genes are TRBV5-1 and TRBJ1-2, with 11 bases matching TRBD1. Trimming took 4 bases from V and 8 from J; bases not matched to a gene: 7. Germline loops: CDR1 SGHRS, CDR2 YFSETQ. The CDR3 loop spans 14 amino acids. The DNA of the CDR3 is TGCGCCAGCAGCACCGGACAGGGGGCTTGGGGCTACACCTTC. Translating gives CASSTGQGAWGYTF.

The chain couples TRBV7-2 to TRBJ2-2; D is perhaps TRBD1 (5 bases). CDR1 is SGHTA and CDR2 is FQGNSA in the germline V gene. CDR3 length: 13 residues. Between the trimmed V and J ends, which lost 3 bases and 5 bases, there was a span of 7 bases. CDR3 bases: TGTGCCAGCAGCTTGCAGGGTACCGGGGAGCTGTTTTTT. This sequence encodes CASSLQGTGELFF.

CDR3 in DNA: TGTGCCAGCAGCTTACCGGGACAGCCGAATTCACCCCTCCACTTT. Its protein is CASSLPGQPNSPLHF. The V gene is TRBV7-9, the J gene TRBJ1-6, with TRBD1 matching over 7 bases. V dropped 2 bases and J dropped 7; count of bases not matched to a gene: 5. The CDR3 spans 15 residues. The V gene's germline CDR1 is SEHNR and CDR2 FQNEAQ (reference sequence).

The rearrangement links TRBV19 to TRBJ1-5; 8 positions agree with TRBD1. Looked up from germline, CDR1 is LNHDA and CDR2 is SQIVND (reference sequence). This CDR3 comprises 14 residues. V shed 5 bases, J shed 6 bases, and the junction held 6 bases outside the gene matches. As DNA, the CDR3 is TGTGCCAGTAGTCGAGACAGGGGAGCTCAGCCCCAGCATTTT. This gives the protein CASSRDRGAQPQHF.

The V gene is TRBV4-1, the J gene TRBJ2-7, with D possibly matching TRBD1 (5 bases). Germline CDR1 MGHRA, CDR2 YSYEKL. CDR3 length: 14 residues. Trimming pared 1 base from V and 5 bases from J, leaving 12 bases between. CDR3 DNA: TGCGCCAGCAGCCAAGGGGGCTGGTACCACGAGCAGTACTTC. Amino acids: CASSQGGWYHEQYF.

This clone has only one observation. J is TRBJ1-2 and V is TRBV7-9; 10 nucleotides line up with TRBD1. The V gene's germline CDR1 is SEHNR and CDR2 FQNEAQ (reference sequence). The length of the CDR3 is 16 residues. J lost 7 bases, V lost 5 bases, and 13 bases had no gene match. The CDR3 loop is CASSPTYGTGVGGYTF. CDR3 sequence (DNA): TGTGCCAGCAGCCCCACTTACGGGACAGGGGTTGGTGGCTACACCTTC.

This sequence joins TRBV7-2 and TRBJ2-1; tentatively, D is TRBD2 (6 bases). The CDR3 runs to 13 residues. CDR1 SGHTA and CDR2 FQGNSA come from the germline V gene. V was shortened by 3 bases and J by 12 bases, with 15 bases between the two germline ends. Here the CDR3 DNA reads TGTGCCAGCAGCTTTGGGGACTTCGGGGGGCAGTTCTTC. Translated: CASSFGDFGGQFF.